This T cell receptor (beta chain) was profiled in a study of blood T cell repertoires in COVID-19. The data were produced by immunoSEQ multiplex PCR, yet TCRdb's version contains in-frame clones alone and is incomplete. The sample holds 180,000 or so clones, 65% to 90% seen once. This clone was observed once. The sample was peripheral blood. This receptor was identified in a man aged 55-75 years with acute or convalescent COVID-19.

The DNA of the CDR3 is TGCGCCAGCAGCTATTTCGGGTACCAAGAGACCCAGTACTTC. Amino acid sequence: CASSYFGYQETQYF. The rearrangement links TRBV5-1 to TRBJ2-5; D gene unclear. The CDR3 runs to 14 residues. CDR1 and CDR2 from the germline V gene are SGHRS and YFSETQ. Trimming stripped 3 bases from V and 0 bases from J, with 9 bases between.